Listed below are T cell receptor beta chains from one sample, sequenced in a study of cytomegalovirus exposure and HLA in healthy donors. TCRdb's table, derived via immunoSEQ multiplex PCR, lists solely in-frame clones and lacks some. This sample has around 180,000 clones, with more than 85% found just once. Sample: PBMCs. These TCRs come from a woman between 18 and 29 years old in good health and CMV-seronegative. Each CDR3 is given with its conserved first and last residue. The D gene is left open where the match is weak. The size entry is marked missing in some rows and otherwise reads once, few, many or a size class.

CDR3nt: TGTGCCAGCAGCTCAGGGGGGTCCTCCTACAATGAGCAGTTCTTC
CDR3aa: CASSSGGSSYNEQFF
d_gene: .
j_gene: TRBJ2-1
v_gene: TRBV11-2
abundance: .

CDR3nt: TGTGCCAGCTCGGAGACAGGGAACACTGAAGCTTTCTTT
CDR3aa: CASSETGNTEAFF
d_gene: .
j_gene: TRBJ1-1
v_gene: TRBV18
abundance: once

CDR3nt: TGTGCCAGCAGCCTCTCTCCGGGACTAGCGGAGATGAGCACAGATACGCAGTATTTT
CDR3aa: CASSLSPGLAEMSTDTQYF
d_gene: TRBD2
j_gene: TRBJ2-3
v_gene: TRBV28
abundance: .

CDR3nt: TGCGCCAGCAGCTTGGCGCGGGGCGTTAATAGGGAGCAGTTCTTC
CDR3aa: CASSLARGVNREQFF
d_gene: .
j_gene: TRBJ2-1
v_gene: TRBV5-1
abundance: .

CDR3nt: TGTGCCAGCATCCCCAGGACTTTGAGCTCCTACGAGCAGTACTTC
CDR3aa: CASIPRTLSSYEQYF
d_gene: .
j_gene: TRBJ2-7
v_gene: TRBV6-1
abundance: .

CDR3nt: TGTGCCAGGAGGGTTACAGGGGAGATGGGGAACACTGAAGCTTTCTTT
CDR3aa: CARRVTGEMGNTEAFF
d_gene: .
j_gene: TRBJ1-1
v_gene: TRBV21-1
abundance: .

CDR3nt: TGTGCCAGCAGCGTAGGACTAGCGGGGGGGTCCTACAATGAGCAGTTCTTC
CDR3aa: CASSVGLAGGSYNEQFF
d_gene: TRBD2
j_gene: TRBJ2-1
v_gene: TRBV9
abundance: .

CDR3nt: TGTGCCAGCAGCGAACTAGCGGCGGATATCAGCGGGGAGCTGTTTTTT
CDR3aa: CASSELAADISGELFF
d_gene: TRBD2
j_gene: TRBJ2-2
v_gene: TRBV7-9
abundance: .

CDR3nt: TGCGCCAGCAGTGAGCAGGGGCGGGCAGATACGCAGTATTTT
CDR3aa: CASSEQGRADTQYF
d_gene: .
j_gene: TRBJ2-3
v_gene: TRBV10-2
abundance: .

CDR3nt: TGTGCCAGCAGCCCCGGGACAACTAGCACAGATACGCAGTATTTT
CDR3aa: CASSPGTTSTDTQYF
d_gene: .
j_gene: TRBJ2-3
v_gene: TRBV9
abundance: .

CDR3nt: TGCGCCAGCAGGGATCTCCGGAGCGGGAGCCCAGATACGCAGTATTTT
CDR3aa: CASRDLRSGSPDTQYF
d_gene: TRBD2
j_gene: TRBJ2-3
v_gene: TRBV10-2
abundance: .

CDR3nt: TGTGCCAGCAGTTTAACCTACTACGAGCAGTACTTC
CDR3aa: CASSLTYYEQYF
d_gene: .
j_gene: TRBJ2-7
v_gene: TRBV28
abundance: .

CDR3nt: TGTGCCAGCAGTCTGGGACAGGCCGATGGCTACACCTTC
CDR3aa: CASSLGQADGYTF
d_gene: TRBD1
j_gene: TRBJ1-2
v_gene: TRBV6-5
abundance: once

CDR3nt: TGTGCCAGCAGCTTAGGGGGTCTAGCGGGGGGTTACAGCGAGCAGTACTTC
CDR3aa: CASSLGGLAGGYSEQYF
d_gene: TRBD2
j_gene: TRBJ2-7
v_gene: TRBV7-2
abundance: .

CDR3nt: TGTGCCAGCAGGGTGGACAGGGTGTTTACTAATGAAAAACTGTTTTTT
CDR3aa: CASRVDRVFTNEKLFF
d_gene: TRBD1
j_gene: TRBJ1-4
v_gene: TRBV2
abundance: .

CDR3nt: TGTGCCAGCAGCTTATTCAGGGATGAAGCTTTCTTT
CDR3aa: CASSLFRDEAFF
d_gene: .
j_gene: TRBJ1-1
v_gene: TRBV5-5
abundance: once

CDR3nt: TGTGCCAGCAGCTTAGATGGAGTCGGGGACTATAATTCACCCCTCCACTTT
CDR3aa: CASSLDGVGDYNSPLHF
d_gene: .
j_gene: TRBJ1-6
v_gene: TRBV7-9
abundance: .

CDR3nt: TGTGCCAGCAGCCACGGACATCCCACTGAAGCTTTCTTT
CDR3aa: CASSHGHPTEAFF
d_gene: .
j_gene: TRBJ1-1
v_gene: TRBV7-2
abundance: .

CDR3nt: TGTGCCAGCAGTTATGACTCAGACAGAGGAAACACCATATATTTT
CDR3aa: CASSYDSDRGNTIYF
d_gene: .
j_gene: TRBJ1-3
v_gene: TRBV6-5
abundance: .

CDR3nt: TGTGCCAGCAGTGAGGCGGTGGGCACTGAAGCTTTCTTT
CDR3aa: CASSEAVGTEAFF
d_gene: .
j_gene: TRBJ1-1
v_gene: TRBV6-4
abundance: .

CDR3nt: TGTGCTAGTTTTGGGGGGACAGGGAACACTGAAGCTTTCTTT
CDR3aa: CASFGGTGNTEAFF
d_gene: TRBD1
j_gene: TRBJ1-1
v_gene: TRBV12-5
abundance: .

CDR3nt: TGCGCCAGCAGCTTGGTTCCCCGGAGCTCTGGGGCCAACGTCCTGACTTTC
CDR3aa: CASSLVPRSSGANVLTF
d_gene: .
j_gene: TRBJ2-6
v_gene: TRBV5-1
abundance: .

CDR3nt: TGCGCCAGCAGCGCCGGACAGGGTAACTATGGCTACACCTTC
CDR3aa: CASSAGQGNYGYTF
d_gene: TRBD1
j_gene: TRBJ1-2
v_gene: TRBV5-1
abundance: few

CDR3nt: TGTGCCAGCAGCCCCCGGAGCGGGAGTAGGAATGAGCAGTTCTTC
CDR3aa: CASSPRSGSRNEQFF
d_gene: TRBD2
j_gene: TRBJ2-1
v_gene: TRBV7-2
abundance: .

CDR3nt: TGTGCCAGCAGCTCCGATAGGGAGGCGGGTTTATATCAGCCCCAGCATTTT
CDR3aa: CASSSDREAGLYQPQHF
d_gene: .
j_gene: TRBJ1-5
v_gene: TRBV7-9
abundance: .

CDR3nt: TGCAGCGTTGACCTGACAGGGGGCTCTGGCTACACCTTC
CDR3aa: CSVDLTGGSGYTF
d_gene: TRBD1
j_gene: TRBJ1-2
v_gene: TRBV29-1
abundance: .

CDR3nt: TGTGCCAGCAGCCAAGAAGGAGGGTATGCTGACACAGATACGCAGTATTTT
CDR3aa: CASSQEGGYADTDTQYF
d_gene: .
j_gene: TRBJ2-3
v_gene: TRBV4-2
abundance: once

CDR3nt: TGTGCCAGCAGTTCGTGGGACAGGGTCGAAAAACTGTTTTTT
CDR3aa: CASSSWDRVEKLFF
d_gene: TRBD1
j_gene: TRBJ1-4
v_gene: TRBV6-5
abundance: .

CDR3nt: TGTGCCAGCAGCAAGACAGGGGGCACTGAAGCTTTCTTT
CDR3aa: CASSKTGGTEAFF
d_gene: TRBD1
j_gene: TRBJ1-1
v_gene: TRBV7-9
abundance: .

CDR3nt: TGTGCCTGGAGTCTAGCGGGACGTAACTCTGGGGCCAACGTCCTGACTTTC
CDR3aa: CAWSLAGRNSGANVLTF
d_gene: TRBD2
j_gene: TRBJ2-6
v_gene: TRBV30
abundance: .

CDR3nt: TGTGCCAGCAGCTTTAGCGGGGGCCACTACGAGCAGTACTTC
CDR3aa: CASSFSGGHYEQYF
d_gene: TRBD2
j_gene: TRBJ2-7
v_gene: TRBV5-4
abundance: .

CDR3nt: TGTGCCTGGAGTGCCGGGGTGGCCTACGAGCAGTACTTC
CDR3aa: CAWSAGVAYEQYF
d_gene: .
j_gene: TRBJ2-7
v_gene: TRBV30
abundance: once

CDR3nt: TGTGCCAGCAGCCCCCGCCGTGGGGGGATGAGCACAGATACGCAGTATTTT
CDR3aa: CASSPRRGGMSTDTQYF
d_gene: .
j_gene: TRBJ2-3
v_gene: TRBV7-9
abundance: .

CDR3nt: TGTGCCAGCAGGGCCACTAGCGCCCGCACAGATACGCAGTATTTT
CDR3aa: CASRATSARTDTQYF
d_gene: TRBD2
j_gene: TRBJ2-3
v_gene: TRBV6-5
abundance: .

CDR3nt: TGTGCCAGCAGCTTTACTAGTCAAGAGACCCAGTACTTC
CDR3aa: CASSFTSQETQYF
d_gene: .
j_gene: TRBJ2-5
v_gene: TRBV7-9
abundance: once

CDR3nt: TGCGCCAGCAGCTTGATAGGGACAGTCAACACTGAAGCTTTCTTT
CDR3aa: CASSLIGTVNTEAFF
d_gene: TRBD1
j_gene: TRBJ1-1
v_gene: TRBV5-1
abundance: .

CDR3nt: TGTGCCAGCAGACAAGGTGGGACAGGGACGTATGGCTACACCTTC
CDR3aa: CASRQGGTGTYGYTF
d_gene: TRBD1
j_gene: TRBJ1-2
v_gene: TRBV6-5
abundance: .

CDR3nt: TGTGCCAGCAGCTTAGAGTGGGGAGGGCGGGAGTATAGTAGTAATGAGCAGTTCTTC
CDR3aa: CASSLEWGGREYSSNEQFF
d_gene: TRBD2
j_gene: TRBJ2-1
v_gene: TRBV7-8
abundance: .

CDR3nt: TGTGCCACACGGACAGGGGAGAATTCACCCCTCCACTTT
CDR3aa: CATRTGENSPLHF
d_gene: TRBD1
j_gene: TRBJ1-6
v_gene: TRBV6-6
abundance: .

CDR3nt: TGTGCCAGCAGAGACTACGGGGGGACGGGTGAAAAACTGTTTTTT
CDR3aa: CASRDYGGTGEKLFF
d_gene: .
j_gene: TRBJ1-4
v_gene: TRBV6-1
abundance: few

CDR3nt: TGCGCCAGCAGATTGGACGAGGCTGAAGCTTTCTTT
CDR3aa: CASRLDEAEAFF
d_gene: .
j_gene: TRBJ1-1
v_gene: TRBV5-1
abundance: few

CDR3nt: TGTGCCAGCAGTGTACACGGGTACAATGAGCAGTTCTTC
CDR3aa: CASSVHGYNEQFF
d_gene: .
j_gene: TRBJ2-1
v_gene: TRBV27
abundance: .

CDR3nt: TGTGCCATCAGTGAGTCGGTTAGCGGGGCCCTGGATACGCAGTATTTT
CDR3aa: CAISESVSGALDTQYF
d_gene: TRBD2
j_gene: TRBJ2-3
v_gene: TRBV10-3
abundance: .

CDR3nt: TGTGCCAGCAGCCTTACAGGGGGTCTTGAGCAGTTCTTC
CDR3aa: CASSLTGGLEQFF
d_gene: TRBD1
j_gene: TRBJ2-1
v_gene: TRBV6-4
abundance: .

CDR3nt: TGTGCCAGCAGCTTAATGGGTCGGGGGAGTAATTCACCCCTCCACTTT
CDR3aa: CASSLMGRGSNSPLHF
d_gene: .
j_gene: TRBJ1-6
v_gene: TRBV11-2
abundance: .

CDR3nt: TGTGCCTGGAGTGGGACAGGGGGCAGGAATTCACCCCTCCACTTT
CDR3aa: CAWSGTGGRNSPLHF
d_gene: TRBD1
j_gene: TRBJ1-6
v_gene: TRBV30
abundance: .

CDR3nt: TGTGCCAGTAGAAGCTGGGACAGGCCCCTTGATCAGCCCCAGCATTTT
CDR3aa: CASRSWDRPLDQPQHF
d_gene: TRBD1
j_gene: TRBJ1-5
v_gene: TRBV19
abundance: .

CDR3nt: TGCGCCAGCAGGTGGGACTTATACAATGAGCAGTTCTTC
CDR3aa: CASRWDLYNEQFF
d_gene: .
j_gene: TRBJ2-1
v_gene: TRBV10-2
abundance: .

CDR3nt: TGTGCCAGCAGCTTGGTCCCGACAGATTTAAGGGCCAACGTCCTGACTTTC
CDR3aa: CASSLVPTDLRANVLTF
d_gene: .
j_gene: TRBJ2-6
v_gene: TRBV5-6
abundance: .

CDR3nt: TGTGCCAGCTCACCACCCGGGCAAGAGACCCAGTACTTC
CDR3aa: CASSPPGQETQYF
d_gene: .
j_gene: TRBJ2-5
v_gene: TRBV18
abundance: .

CDR3nt: TGTGCCAGCAGCTTGACTAGCGCCAGCTCCTACGAGCAGTACTTC
CDR3aa: CASSLTSASSYEQYF
d_gene: TRBD2
j_gene: TRBJ2-7
v_gene: TRBV5-4
abundance: .